The source of this T cell receptor (beta chain) is a study of blood T cells in healthy people across ages. Through a sample-barcoded 5' primer and a J-beta primer mix, a second PCR was run for roughly 6 to 12 cycles. Each CDR3 protein is one row after TCRdb ran MiXCR on the 5' RACE reads. The sample shows about 830,000 distinct CDR3 sequences, 55% to 65% of them seen only once. The study, taken as a whole, reports: A strong correlation was seen between TCR beta diversity and naive T cell percentage.

This clonotype was observed a handful of times. Antigen specificity is unknown. The sequenced sample was blood. The clonotype comes from a man in his thirties or forties in good health.

The CDR3 DNA sequence: TGCAGCGTTGAAGAACAGGGATTTGATACGCAGTATTTT. Translating it yields CSVEEQGFDTQYF. The rearrangement uses TRBV29-1 and TRBJ2-3, with D maybe TRBD1 (6 bases). This CDR3 comprises 13 residues. Deletions cut 0 bases from V and 6 bases from J, with 10 bases between. Germline V lookup: CDR1 SQVTM, CDR2 ANQGSEA.